The present TCR beta chain was sequenced within a study of blood T cell repertoires in COVID-19. Background on the study: The United States, Italy and Spain were the sources of the acute and convalescent COVID-19 samples. The cDNA or gDNA used as material had been derived from T cells, B-cell-depleted T cells, or PBMCs.

Original analysis: Amplifying reference gene primers gave estimates of nucleated cell counts. Produced via immunoSEQ multiplex PCR; TCRdb's table is partial and in-frame only. That table gives V, J and clone size, and the DNA gave D and trimming. The table includes some 89,000 clones, roughly three quarters detected once. This CDR3 region has 16 residues. Losses at the gene ends were 5 bases for V and 0 bases for J; bases not matched to a gene: 6. Germline CDR1 and CDR2: MDHEN and SYDVKM. The gene calls are TRBV28 and TRBJ2-3; TRBD2 matches at 9 bases. The receptor's source is a man aged 65 to 79 with acute or convalescent COVID-19. Input material: peripheral blood. This chain's CDR3 is CASSPLAGFSTDTQYF. DNA for the CDR3: TGTGCCAGCAGTCCCCTAGCGGGGTTTAGCACAGATACGCAGTATTTT.